Listed here are 7 T cell receptor beta chains from one sample, sequenced in a study. TCRdb fed the RT-PCR reads into MiXCR, producing one record per CDR3 protein. In the table there are hundreds of thousands of distinct CDR3 sequences, 14% of which are singletons. Specimen: memory CD4+ T cells from blood. These receptors all come from a female donor in good health, serving as a healthy control.

This sequence joins TRBV20-1 and TRBJ2-1; possible D gene TRBD2, 7 bases. The CDR3 is made up of 14 amino acids. The germline gives CDR1 DFQATT, CDR2 SNEGSKA (reference sequence). Trimming left V 6 bases short and J 6 bases short, with 18 bases between. The CDR3 loop reads CSASGGVQGNEQFF. CDR3 in DNA: TGCAGTGCGTCGGGGGGCGTCCAAGGCAATGAGCAGTTCTTC.

This clonotype turned up a few times. J is TRBJ1-1 and V is TRBV10-3, with TRBD1 as a possible D gene (5 bases). Germline V gene lookup returns CDR1 ENHRY and CDR2 SYGVKD. V was shortened by 2 bases and J by 4 bases, with 17 bases between the two germline ends. The CDR3 has 16 residues. In DNA, the CDR3 is TGTGCCATCAGTGAGAGAGGGCAAGGGGCTGGCACTGAAGCTTTCTTT. Residues: CAISERGQGAGTEAFF.

This clonotype was detected ten times or more. The chain carries TRBV12-3 or TRBV12-4 and TRBJ2-2, with TRBD1 as a possible D gene (7 bases). The CDR3 is 15 amino acids. Trimming took 5 bases from V and 3 from J, leaving 13 bases between them. The chain's CDR3 is CASSRDSGHTGELFF. The CDR3 DNA follows: TGTGCCAGCAGTCGGGACAGCGGGCACACCGGGGAGCTGTTTTTT.

This rearrangement joins TRBV4-3 to TRBJ2-2, with a weak D call TRBD1 (6 bases). CDR1 is LGHNA, CDR2 YSLEER, per germline. This CDR3 region has 17 residues. V was cut by 0 bases and J by 2 bases, with 13 bases left in between. The CDR3 region is CASSQDLQGGNTGELFF. Written as DNA, the CDR3 is TGCGCCAGCAGCCAAGATCTACAGGGTGGAAACACCGGGGAGCTGTTTTTT.

The J gene is TRBJ2-7, the V gene TRBV20-1; 10 nucleotides align to TRBD1. Germline-derived CDR1 and CDR2 are DFQATT and SNEGSKA (reference sequence). The CDR3 is made up of 16 amino acids. The ends lost 1 base at V and 5 bases at J; junction bases unmatched: 11. Here the CDR3 reads CSARGGAGQGLDEQYF. Here the CDR3 DNA reads TGCAGTGCTAGAGGCGGTGCGGGACAGGGGTTAGACGAGCAGTACTTC.

The chain recombines TRBV4-1 with TRBJ1-5; 7 positions agree with TRBD1. The ends lost 6 bases at V and 0 bases at J; junction bases unmatched: 8. Germline V gene sequence: CDR1 MGHRA, CDR2 YSYEKL. The CDR3 totals 16 residues. CDR3 nucleotide sequence: TGCGCCAGCAGTCGACAGGGTGACTCTAGCAATCAGCCCCAGCATTTT. Protein: CASSRQGDSSNQPQHF.

J is TRBJ2-1 and V is TRBV15; 12 nucleotides line up with TRBD2. This CDR3 comprises 17 residues. With 0 bases clipped from V and 8 bases from J, the junction kept 8 bases outside the gene matches. Looked up from germline, CDR1 is LNHNV and CDR2 is YYDKDF (reference sequence). The CDR3 is CATSRDLSGLAGYEQFF. In DNA, the CDR3 is TGTGCCACCAGCAGAGATCTCTCGGGACTAGCGGGTTATGAGCAGTTCTTC. The full variable domain, rest sourced from reference TRBV15 and TRBJ2-1, is DAMVIQNPRYQVTQFGKPVTLSCSQTLNHNVMYWYQQKSSQAPKLLFHYYDKDFNNEADTPDNFQSRRPNTSFCFLDIRSPGLGDTAMYLCATSRDLSGLAGYEQFFGPGTRLTVL.